Listed below are T cell receptor beta chains from one sample, sequenced in a study of Graves' ophthalmopathy and Graves' hyperthyroidism. TCRdb redid the calling of the multiplex PCR reads with MiXCR, one entry per CDR3 protein. The table records 260,000 or so distinct CDR3 sequences, around 50% of them present only once. What was sequenced was peripheral blood. Every receptor here comes from an adult man with Graves' ophthalmopathy. The CDR3 runs from the conserved cysteine through the conserved F or W.

TRBJ1-5 | TRBV12-3/TRBV12-4 | CASTQGGGESNQPQHF
TRBJ2-3 | TRBV29-1 | CSVGERLSTDTQYF
TRBJ1-2 | TRBV7-8 | CASSPGQLSGYTF
TRBJ1-2 | TRBV9 | CASSNTGTANYGYTF
TRBJ1-6 | TRBV2 | CVTGDSYNSPLHF
TRBJ2-3 | TRBV20-1 | CSAVNGGDFTDTQYF
TRBJ2-7 | TRBV9 | CASSAGAGSAEQYF
TRBJ1-2 | TRBV5-8 | CASSTITQDYTF
TRBJ1-5 | TRBV7-9 | CASLPGGGQPQHF
TRBJ1-3 | TRBV9 | CASTLGSGNTIYF
TRBJ2-7 | TRBV29-1 | CSAWDGIYEQYF
TRBJ1-5 | TRBV29-1 | CSVAGRVNQPQHF
TRBJ2-7 | TRBV7-6 | CASSLEDRPYEQYF
TRBJ1-6 | TRBV14 | CASSQVSGGSNSPLHF